Listed below are T cell receptor beta chains from one sample, sequenced in a study of blood T cell repertoires in COVID-19. Profiled with immunoSEQ multiplex PCR; TCRdb holds only in-frame clones, not every one. The sample includes 130,000 to 150,000 clones, 85% to 90% of them seen just once. The source material was peripheral blood. Source of these receptors: a human donor in a cohort sampled during active COVID-19. The CDR3 runs from the conserved cysteine through the conserved F or W. The D gene is left open where the match is weak. The size field is filled for only some rows; it gives once, few, many or a size class.

j_gene	len	abundance	d_gene	v_gene	CDR3nt	CDR3aa
TRBJ2-3	17	NA	TRBD2	TRBV7-2	TGTGCCAGCAGCCCTCGGATTGCTAGCGGGGTGAAGGATACGCAGTATTTT	CASSPRIASGVKDTQYF
TRBJ2-4	14	NA	TRBD2	TRBV11-2	TGTGCCAGCAGCTTATCCGGGACTAGTGTTATTCAGTACTTC	CASSLSGTSVIQYF
TRBJ1-2	18	NA	NA	TRBV6-2/TRBV6-3	TGTGCCAGCAGTTACGATCGTGTATCCCACACGGGGAACTATGGCTACACCTTC	CASSYDRVSHTGNYGYTF
TRBJ1-1	14	NA	NA	TRBV6-1	TGTGCCAGCAGTGAACTTTCCCCGAGGGCTGAAGCTTTCTTT	CASSELSPRAEAFF
TRBJ1-2	17	NA	NA	TRBV18	TGTGCCAGCTCACCCCGCGGGGACGGACTAGGTTCTTATGGCTACACCTTC	CASSPRGDGLGSYGYTF
TRBJ2-3	16	once	NA	TRBV6-6	TGTGCCAGCAGTTACCTTCGGGGGGCAGGCACAGATACGCAGTATTTT	CASSYLRGAGTDTQYF
TRBJ1-1	15	once	TRBD1	TRBV18	TGTGCCAGCTCAGAGGGACAGGGAGGGAACACTGAAGCTTTCTTT	CASSEGQGGNTEAFF
TRBJ2-2	14	NA	TRBD1	TRBV5-1	TGCGCCAGCAGCTCTAACAGGGGTTACGGGGAGCTGTTTTTT	CASSSNRGYGELFF
TRBJ2-7	14	NA	TRBD1	TRBV11-2	TGTGCCAGCAGCTGGACAGGGAATGACTACGAGCAGTACTTC	CASSWTGNDYEQYF
TRBJ2-3	16	NA	TRBD1	TRBV30	TGTGCCTGGAGTGCAGGACAGGGGAGGAGGACAGATACGCAGTATTTT	CAWSAGQGRRTDTQYF
TRBJ1-1	12	NA	NA	TRBV5-6	TGTGCCAGCAGCTTGACAGGCCTTAAAGCTTTCTTT	CASSLTGLKAFF
TRBJ2-3	14	NA	TRBD1	TRBV5-1	TGCGCCAGCAGCTTGGGAGGGGGCCCAGATACGCAGTATTTT	CASSLGGGPDTQYF
TRBJ1-3	15	NA	NA	TRBV7-3	TGTGCCAGCAGCTTAATGGGGGGCTCTGGAAACACCATATATTTT	CASSLMGGSGNTIYF
TRBJ1-2	14	NA	TRBD1	TRBV7-9	TGTGCCAGCAGCCGGGACAGGATAAACTATGGCTACACCTTC	CASSRDRINYGYTF
TRBJ1-1	18	NA	TRBD1	TRBV15	TGTGCCACCAGTCGAGCGCGGGACAGGGCAGGTCGGAACACTGAAGCTTTCTTT	CATSRARDRAGRNTEAFF
TRBJ2-2	18	NA	TRBD2	TRBV11-3	TGTGCCAGCAGCTCCCAAAGAGCTAGCGGGGGATGGACCGGGGAGCTGTTTTTT	CASSSQRASGGWTGELFF
TRBJ2-3	17	NA	TRBD1	TRBV5-1	TGCGCCAGCAGCTTGGATGGGACAGGGCGGCCCACAGATACGCAGTATTTT	CASSLDGTGRPTDTQYF
TRBJ1-1	14	NA	TRBD1	TRBV10-1	TGCGCCAGCAGGGCAGGGGGCGAGAACACTGAAGCTTTCTTT	CASRAGGENTEAFF
TRBJ2-2	16	NA	NA	TRBV9	TGTGCCAGCAGCGCGGGGGGTGGTGGACAGACCGGGGAGCTGTTTTTT	CASSAGGGGQTGELFF
TRBJ2-7	15	NA	TRBD2	TRBV7-2	TGTGCCAGCAGCTTAAGGCTAGCGGGGGCCTACGAGCAGTACTTC	CASSLRLAGAYEQYF
TRBJ2-3	14	NA	NA	TRBV19	TGTGCCAGCGTGGACTCTGGTTACACAGATACGCAGTATTTT	CASVDSGYTDTQYF
TRBJ2-3	16	NA	TRBD2	TRBV19	TGTGCCAGTAGTATAACTAGCGGGGGATTTTTTGTTGCGCAGTATTTT	CASSITSGGFFVAQYF
TRBJ2-1	14	NA	TRBD1	TRBV28	TGTGCCAGCAGTAGACAGGGGTTTAAAAATGAGCAGTTCTTC	CASSRQGFKNEQFF
TRBJ1-4	15	NA	NA	TRBV19	TGTGCCAGTAGGCCACTAGACGGCCGTAATGAAAAACTGTTTTTT	CASRPLDGRNEKLFF
TRBJ2-1	16	NA	TRBD2	TRBV6-2/TRBV6-3	TGTGCCAGCAGCCGGGATAGCGGGATAATTAACAATGAGCAGTTCTTC	CASSRDSGIINNEQFF
TRBJ2-1	16	NA	TRBD2	TRBV9	TGTGCCAGCAGCGTAGGGGGACTAGCGTGGTACAATGAGCAGTTCTTC	CASSVGGLAWYNEQFF
TRBJ1-1	13	NA	NA	TRBV30	TGTGCCTGGAGTGGCGCAGGGCAAACTGAAGCTTTCTTT	CAWSGAGQTEAFF
TRBJ1-3	15	NA	TRBD1	TRBV5-1	TGCGCCAGCAGCTTCGACAGGGCCTCTGGAAACACCATATATTTT	CASSFDRASGNTIYF
TRBJ1-4	17	once	NA	TRBV28	TGTGCCAGCAGTTTACGCGGGACGGTGAGCGGTAATGAAAAACTGTTTTTT	CASSLRGTVSGNEKLFF
TRBJ1-6	13	NA	NA	TRBV6-5	TGTGCCAGCACGCGCGGGGGCATTTCACCCCTCCACTTT	CASTRGGISPLHF
TRBJ2-3	15	NA	NA	TRBV25-1	TGTGCCAGCAGTGAAATGGGCAGAGGCACAGATACGCAGTATTTT	CASSEMGRGTDTQYF
TRBJ2-6	17	NA	TRBD1	TRBV19	TGTGCCAGTAGTAAGGGACAGGGGGCCACAGGGGCCAACGTCCTGACTTTC	CASSKGQGATGANVLTF
TRBJ1-5	17	NA	NA	TRBV18	TGTGCCAGCTCACCGCTCGGAGGGAGGTATAGCAATCAGCCCCAGCATTTT	CASSPLGGRYSNQPQHF
TRBJ2-6	14	few	NA	TRBV7-3	TGTGCCAGCAGCTCAGGGACTGGGGCCAACGTCCTGACTTTC	CASSSGTGANVLTF
TRBJ1-5	15	NA	NA	TRBV4-2	TGTGCCAGCAGCCAAGCTGGGGCAGGGTATCAGCCCCAGCATTTT	CASSQAGAGYQPQHF
TRBJ1-5	14	NA	TRBD1	TRBV6-5	TGTGCCAGCAGTTGGGACAGGGGGTCTCAGCCCCAGCATTTT	CASSWDRGSQPQHF
TRBJ2-3	16	NA	TRBD2	TRBV4-2	TGTGCCAGCAGCCAGCGACTAGCGGGGGGGGCAGATACGCAGTATTTT	CASSQRLAGGADTQYF
TRBJ2-7	15	NA	TRBD1	TRBV4-3	TGCGCCAGCAGACCTTCGACAGGGAATCCCTACGAGCAGTACTTC	CASRPSTGNPYEQYF
TRBJ2-4	16	few	NA	TRBV12-2	TGTGCAAGTCGCTTAAGAGCGGGAGAGGGCAAAAACATTCAGTACTTC	CASRLRAGEGKNIQYF
TRBJ2-1	16	NA	NA	TRBV7-8	TGTGCCAGCAGCGGGATACTAGTAAGACTAGGCAATGAGCAGTTCTTC	CASSGILVRLGNEQFF